The rows below give T cell receptor beta chains drawn from one sample of a study of early T cells in non-severe SARS-CoV-2 infection. TCRdb reanalysed the 5' RACE reads using MiXCR and keeps one entry per CDR3 protein. The sample lists 80,000 to 95,000 distinct CDR3 sequences, roughly 15% occurring once. Material: whole blood, obtained at baseline. These receptor sequences come from an adult who was a healthcare worker with PCR-confirmed SARS-CoV-2 infection or an uninfected control (not recorded which). The CDR3 runs from the conserved cysteine through the conserved F or W. D genes are given only for firm matches. Clone size appears in some rows only: once, few, many, or a class for an expanded clone.

few | TRBJ2-7 | TRBV12-3/TRBV12-4 | . | TGTGCCAGCAGTTTTGATAGTACTGCCTCCTACGAGCAGTACTTC | CASSFDSTASYEQYF
many | TRBJ1-2 | TRBV7-2 | . | TGTGCCAGCAGCTTATTGGCAGATGCTAACTATGGCTACACCTTC | CASSLLADANYGYTF
many | TRBJ2-2 | TRBV28 | TRBD2 | TGTGCCAGCAGTTTAGATGGGCTAGCGGGAGACACCGGGGAGCTGTTTTTT | CASSLDGLAGDTGELFF
. | TRBJ2-3 | TRBV5-1 | . | TGCGCCAGCAGCTGGCCCCTTGATCCAACTACGTCCGTGGATACGCAGTATTTT | CASSWPLDPTTSVDTQYF
few | TRBJ2-5 | TRBV5-1 | . | TGCGCCAGCAGCGCGGAACTAGCAGCGAAGACCCAGTACTTC | CASSAELAAKTQYF
. | TRBJ2-1 | TRBV20-1 | . | TGCAGTGCTAGCGGAGGGAGGTGGAATGAGCAGTTCTTC | CSASGGRWNEQFF
. | TRBJ1-3 | TRBV12-3/TRBV12-4 | . | TGTGCCACCTCTGAGGGATTTAACACCATATATTTT | CATSEGFNTIYF
many | TRBJ2-7 | TRBV27 | . | TGTGCCAGCAGTTTAATAGGTGGTAGTTACGAGCAGTACTTC | CASSLIGGSYEQYF
. | TRBJ2-7 | TRBV20-1 | . | TGCAGTAATAATAGCGTCGAGCAGTACTTC | CSNNSVEQYF
many | TRBJ2-7 | TRBV7-9 | . | TGTGCCAGCAGCCTCTCCGGGAGTACCTACGAGCAGTACTTC | CASSLSGSTYEQYF
few | TRBJ2-1 | TRBV19 | . | TGTGCCAGTAGTATACCTAGTCACCTGACTAATGAGCAGTTCTTC | CASSIPSHLTNEQFF
once | TRBJ2-3 | TRBV7-8 | . | TGTGCCAGCAGCTACACAGGGCACCGGGCAGATACGCAGTATTTT | CASSYTGHRADTQYF
. | TRBJ2-1 | TRBV7-3 | TRBD2 | TGTGCCAGCAGCCTAACTAGCGGGAAAAGGAATGAGCAGTTCTTC | CASSLTSGKRNEQFF
few | TRBJ2-5 | TRBV11-3 | TRBD2 | TGTGCCAGCAGCCGCTTTCAGTGGACCGGGACTAGCGGGAGGGCCCAGGAGACCCAGTACTTC | CASSRFQWTGTSGRAQETQYF
. | TRBJ2-1 | TRBV6-5 | TRBD2 | TGTGCCAGCAGCCGGACTAGCGAAAACAATGAGCAGTTCTTC | CASSRTSENNEQFF
. | TRBJ2-1 | TRBV7-2 | . | TGTGCCAGCAGCTTACACGGGTTCCTCAATGAGCAGTTCTTC | CASSLHGFLNEQFF
few | TRBJ2-7 | TRBV4-1 | . | TGCGCCAGCAGCCAAGATCGGTACGGTTACGAGCAGTACTTC | CASSQDRYGYEQYF
. | TRBJ2-7 | TRBV5-6 | . | TGTGCCAGCAGCGGGACCATCTCCTACGAGCAGTACTTC | CASSGTISYEQYF
. | TRBJ2-1 | TRBV29-1 | . | TGCAGCGTTGGTGGAGGACGCAACAATGAGCAGTTCTTC | CSVGGGRNNEQFF
. | TRBJ1-2 | TRBV7-9 | . | TGTGCCAGCAGCTTAGTATCTCAGGGACTGCTCGGCTACACCTTC | CASSLVSQGLLGYTF
. | TRBJ2-3 | TRBV6-5 | . | TGTGCCAGCAGCCGCACCGGGATGGGCCCCGATACGCAGTATTTT | CASSRTGMGPDTQYF
. | TRBJ1-1 | TRBV6-2/TRBV6-3 | . | TGTGCCAGCAGTTACCCTTCACTCTACACTGAAGCTTTCTTT | CASSYPSLYTEAFF
. | TRBJ1-2 | TRBV6-5 | TRBD1 | TGTGCCAGCAGTCCGACAGGGGGCGACTATGGCTACACCTTC | CASSPTGGDYGYTF
many | TRBJ2-1 | TRBV6-2/TRBV6-3 | . | TGTGCCAGCAGTTACCCCTACGGGAGTGAGCAGTTCTTC | CASSYPYGSEQFF
. | TRBJ2-1 | TRBV2 | . | TGTGCCAGCACCCAGGGTCTCTCGGTTGAGCAGTTCTTC | CASTQGLSVEQFF
. | TRBJ2-5 | TRBV12-3/TRBV12-4 | . | TGTGCCAGCAACCCGGGGGCGGGAAAGACCCAGTACTTC | CASNPGAGKTQYF
. | TRBJ1-1 | TRBV12-3/TRBV12-4 | . | TGTGCCAGCATGAAGGCCCATGGGGGCACTGAAGCTTTCTTT | CASMKAHGGTEAFF
few | TRBJ2-3 | TRBV20-1 | . | TGCAGTGCTACTCGGCGGGGTTACACAGATACGCAGTATTTT | CSATRRGYTDTQYF
. | TRBJ2-7 | TRBV6-6 | TRBD1 | TGTGCCAGCAGTCTCCGGGACAGAGCCTACGAGCAGTACTTC | CASSLRDRAYEQYF
few | TRBJ1-4 | TRBV7-2 | . | TGTGCCAGCAGCTCCCCCACGGGCCTTGAGGAAAAACTGTTTTTT | CASSSPTGLEEKLFF
. | TRBJ2-1 | TRBV7-3 | TRBD1 | TGTGCCAGCAGCTCCGGGACAGTGGCCGAGAATGAGCAGTTCTTC | CASSSGTVAENEQFF
many | TRBJ2-7 | TRBV12-3/TRBV12-4 | . | TGTGCCAGCAGCCCCATTTTAGGGGAGCAGTACTTC | CASSPILGEQYF
. | TRBJ2-4 | TRBV7-2 | . | TGTGCCAGCAGCTTAGTATTTGAGGATATTCAGTACTTC | CASSLVFEDIQYF
few | TRBJ2-5 | TRBV24-1 | . | TGTGCCACCAGTGACCCCGTTCACGAGACCCAGTACTTC | CATSDPVHETQYF